What follows is one T cell receptor (beta chain) and its context. Its cognate antigen is unknown. The data are from a study of blood T cells in healthy people across ages. Germline CDR1 is MGHRA and CDR2 is YSYEKL. The length of the CDR3 is 18 residues. V was clipped by 5 bases and J by 7 bases; unmatched bases: 15. Together with a sample-barcoded 5' primer, a J-beta primer mix was included in a second PCR lasting 7 to 11 cycles. Researchers report that a template-switch adaptor with 12 random nucleotides tagged each cDNA molecule. In TCRdb, the 5' RACE reads were re-called with MiXCR into one record per CDR3 protein. The sample carries 650,000 to 800,000 distinct CDR3 sequences, under 45% recorded once. Study-level points and caveats: Older age went with lower TCR beta diversity per million T cells, in a roughly linear way.

The sequenced sample consisted of blood. This sequence was found in a man between 60 and 75 years old in good health. The J gene is TRBJ2-2, the V gene TRBV4-1, with TRBD2 matching over 11 bases. As DNA, the CDR3 is TGCGCCAGCAGCGACCCACTACTAGCGGGAGTGCTTAGCGGGGAGCTGTTTTTT. This codes for CASSDPLLAGVLSGELFF.